These 27 T cell receptor beta chains share one sample of origin, sequenced in a study of monozygotic twins with inflammatory bowel disease. Each CDR3 protein gets one entry in TCRdb, which reprocessed the 5' RACE reads and gives no DNA. With about 380,000 distinct CDR3 sequences in the sample, the ten largest clones hold just over 2.5%. Specimen: blood. Receptors originate from a human donor with ulcerative colitis or Crohn's disease, or a healthy co-twin of an affected twin (not recorded which).

The V call is TRBV5-4, the J call TRBJ2-3; TCRdb's D gene call, TRBD1, goes unchecked for lack of DNA. The CDR3 loop spans 18 amino acids. Per germline, CDR1 SGHNT and CDR2 YYREEE (reference sequence). The CDR3 protein is CASSLGLTGWGDTDTQYF.

The chain employs TRBV27 and TRBJ2-7. The CDR3 has 12 residues. The V gene's germline CDR1 is MNHEY and CDR2 SMNVEV (reference sequence). The CDR3 sequence: CASSSVTYEQYF.

The chain is built from TRBV7-9 and TRBJ2-2; TCRdb's assignment of TRBD1 cannot be checked, as there is no DNA. The CDR3 is made up of 15 amino acids. Looked up from germline, CDR1 is SEHNR and CDR2 is FQNEAQ (reference sequence). CDR3 amino acids: CASSTPGGNTGELFF.

V and J are TRBV24-1 and TRBJ2-1; with no DNA, the TCRdb D assignment of TRBD1 cannot be verified. Per germline, CDR1 KGHDR and CDR2 SFDVKD. The CDR3 length is 16 residues. Here the CDR3 reads CATSDLRWGSYNEQFF.

The chain combines TRBV24-1 with TRBJ2-1; TCRdb reports TRBD1, a call that lacks DNA to check it against. This CDR3 contains 15 residues. Germline CDR1 and CDR2: KGHDR and SFDVKD. The CDR3 region is CATSTGTVFGNEQFF.

The gene calls are TRBV6-1 and TRBJ1-2; as DNA is missing, the TRBD1 call by TCRdb cannot be tested. The germline V gene has CDR1 MNHNS and CDR2 SASEGT. The CDR3 is 14 amino acids. The CDR3 here is CASRLQGTHYGYTF.

The chain uses TRBV6-4 and TRBJ2-1. Per germline, CDR1 MRHNA and CDR2 SNTAGT. This CDR3 contains 16 residues. The CDR3 protein is CASSDWDSRAWHEQFF.

This chain uses TRBV20-1 with TRBJ1-5; the D call of TRBD1 rests on TCRdb alone, since no DNA is present to check it. Germline CDR1 DFQATT, CDR2 SNEGSKA (reference sequence). The CDR3 runs 15 residues. CDR3 residues: CSARVGQGENQPQHF.

The chain joins TRBV6-2 or TRBV6-3 to TRBJ2-7; TCRdb indicates TRBD1, and absent DNA this call remains unverified. Germline V gene data show CDR1 as MNHEY and CDR2 as SVGEGT. This CDR3 comprises 16 residues. CDR3 protein: CASSSNRVGSSYEQYF.

The CDR3 reads CSVEDRRNANTGELFF. This chain links TRBV29-1 with TRBJ2-2. CDR1 is SQVTM, CDR2 ANQGSEA, per germline. This CDR3 has 16 amino acids.

V usage is TRBV18 and J usage is TRBJ2-1; TCRdb's D call, TRBD2, is unchecked because there is no DNA. The CDR3 covers 15 residues. Germline CDR1 KGHSH, CDR2 LQKENI. CDR3 region: CASSPGLAGLEEQFF.

The V call is TRBV12-3 or TRBV12-4, the J call TRBJ2-1; TCRdb outputs TRBD2, but without DNA this stays unchecked. This CDR3 spans 16 amino acids. CDR3 protein: CASSLGGSGLNNEQFF.

V and J are TRBV5-1 and TRBJ1-5; TCRdb gives TRBD1 as the D gene, but with no DNA this cannot be confirmed. CDR1 SGHRS and CDR2 YFSETQ come from the germline V gene. The CDR3 runs to 17 residues. The CDR3 spells CASSTDSGGAGNQPQHF.

The chain uses TRBV12-3 or TRBV12-4 and TRBJ1-2; with no DNA, the TCRdb D assignment of TRBD1 cannot be verified. The CDR3 is 17 amino acids. CDR3 region: CASSNPPTGQLNYGYTF.

V is TRBV12-3 or TRBV12-4 and J is TRBJ2-7; lacking DNA, the TRBD1 call made by TCRdb goes unchecked. This CDR3 comprises 14 residues. CDR3 residues: CASRMGHITYEQYF.

The J gene is TRBJ2-5, the V gene TRBV27; the D call of TRBD1 rests on TCRdb alone, since no DNA is present to check it. Looked up from germline, CDR1 is MNHEY and CDR2 is SMNVEV (reference sequence). This CDR3 has 14 amino acids. This CDR3 reads CASSFRDRGQTQYF.

The V and J genes are TRBV20-1 and TRBJ2-7; TCRdb's D call, TRBD2, is unchecked because there is no DNA. This CDR3 has 13 residues. In germline, CDR1 is DFQATT, CDR2 SNEGSKA (reference sequence). The CDR3 here is CMTGQRNSYEQYF.

The genes are TRBV6-6 and TRBJ1-2. The germline V gene has CDR1 MNHNY and CDR2 SVGAGI (reference sequence). This CDR3 is built from 13 residues. The CDR3 region is CASSYRGRDGYTF.

The chain joins TRBV4-2 to TRBJ2-2; TCRdb's D gene call, TRBD1, goes unchecked for lack of DNA. The CDR3 spans 15 residues. The germline gives CDR1 LGHNA, CDR2 YNFKEQ. CDR3 in amino acids: CASSTRDRATGELFF.

CDR3 amino acids: CASSQRLAGGSGEQFF. The genes are TRBV5-1 and TRBJ2-1; with no DNA, the TCRdb D assignment of TRBD2 cannot be verified. The CDR3 sequence is 16 residues long. Germline CDR1 and CDR2: SGHRS and YFSETQ.

The chain combines TRBV5-1 with TRBJ1-5; TCRdb lists TRBD1, though no DNA is available to test this call. Germline V gives CDR1 SGHRS, CDR2 YFSETQ. The CDR3 has 16 residues. CDR3 in amino acids: CASSPGQGSQNQPQHF.

J is TRBJ1-5 and V is TRBV12-3 or TRBV12-4; without DNA, the TCRdb call of TRBD1 cannot be checked. CDR3 size: 15 residues. The CDR3 sequence is CASRRDRGSNQPQHF.

The V and J genes are TRBV18 and TRBJ2-7; TCRdb calls TRBD2, which cannot be checked without DNA. The CDR3 contains 14 residues. The germline CDR1 and CDR2 sequences are KGHSH and LQKENI. The CDR3 here is CASSSRGLQYEQYF.

This chain connects TRBV5-1 to TRBJ2-3; TCRdb's D call, TRBD1, is unchecked because there is no DNA. The length of the CDR3 is 18 residues. The germline gives CDR1 SGHRS, CDR2 YFSETQ. This CDR3 is CASSRSGPRAGATDTQYF.

The rearrangement links TRBV7-2 to TRBJ2-7; the D call of TRBD1 rests on TCRdb alone, since no DNA is present to check it. This CDR3 is built from 16 residues. CDR1 is SGHTA and CDR2 is FQGNSA in the germline V gene. The chain's CDR3 is CASSSRTGGRSYEQYF.

The chain is built from TRBV4-3 and TRBJ1-1. Germline values: CDR1 LGHNA, CDR2 YSLEER. The CDR3 contains 15 residues. The CDR3 is CASSPLPDQNTEAFF.

The V gene is TRBV21-1, the J gene TRBJ1-5; the D call from TCRdb, TRBD1, cannot be confirmed without DNA. TRBV21-1 is annotated as a pseudogene. The CDR3 totals 17 residues. The CDR3 loop is CASSKAKGGYSNQPQHF.